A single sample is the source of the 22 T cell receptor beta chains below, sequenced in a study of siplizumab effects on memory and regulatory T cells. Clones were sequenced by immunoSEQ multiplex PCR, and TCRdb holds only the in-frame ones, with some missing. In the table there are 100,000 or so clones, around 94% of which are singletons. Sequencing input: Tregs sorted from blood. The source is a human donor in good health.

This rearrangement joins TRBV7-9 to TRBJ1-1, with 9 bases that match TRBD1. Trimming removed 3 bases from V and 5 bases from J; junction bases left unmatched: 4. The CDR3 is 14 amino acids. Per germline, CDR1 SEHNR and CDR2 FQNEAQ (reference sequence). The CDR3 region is CASSLAGTGTEAFF. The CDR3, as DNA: TGTGCCAGCAGCTTGGCAGGGACAGGGACTGAAGCTTTCTTT.

Here the CDR3 DNA reads TGTGCCAGCAGCCGTAGGGTGGCGGGCACCGGGGAGCTGTTTTTT. This codes for CASSRRVAGTGELFF. The chain links TRBV6-5 to TRBJ2-2; D may be TRBD2 (5 bases). Germline V gene sequence: CDR1 MNHEY, CDR2 SVGAGI. Trimming took off 6 bases at V and 4 bases at J, with 15 bases between the two ends. This CDR3 comprises 15 residues.

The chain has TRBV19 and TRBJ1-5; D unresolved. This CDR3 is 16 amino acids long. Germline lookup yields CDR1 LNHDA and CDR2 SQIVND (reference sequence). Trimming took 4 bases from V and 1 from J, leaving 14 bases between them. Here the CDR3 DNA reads TGTGCCAGTAGTACCCTCAGGAGGAGAAGCAATCAGCCCCAGCATTTT. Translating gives CASSTLRRRSNQPQHF.

Here the CDR3 DNA reads TGCGCCAGCAGCCAAGAAACATATGGCTACACCTTC. Translated: CASSQETYGYTF. This chain joins TRBV4-1 and TRBJ1-2; D remains ambiguous. Germline V lookup: CDR1 MGHRA, CDR2 YSYEKL. This CDR3 has 12 residues. V lost 0 bases and J 5 bases, leaving 4 bases between the germline ends.

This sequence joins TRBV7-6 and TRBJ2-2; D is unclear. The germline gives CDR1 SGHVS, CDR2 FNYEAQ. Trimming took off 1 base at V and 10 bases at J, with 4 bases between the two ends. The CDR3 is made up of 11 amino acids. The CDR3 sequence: CASSLDTELFF. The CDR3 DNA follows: TGTGCCAGCAGCTTAGACACGGAGCTGTTTTTT.

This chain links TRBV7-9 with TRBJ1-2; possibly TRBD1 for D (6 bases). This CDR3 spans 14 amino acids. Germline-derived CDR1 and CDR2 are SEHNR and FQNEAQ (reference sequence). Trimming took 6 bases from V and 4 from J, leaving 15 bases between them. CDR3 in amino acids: CASSRGQLLYGYTF. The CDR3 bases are TGTGCCAGCAGTCGCGGACAGCTACTCTATGGCTACACCTTC.

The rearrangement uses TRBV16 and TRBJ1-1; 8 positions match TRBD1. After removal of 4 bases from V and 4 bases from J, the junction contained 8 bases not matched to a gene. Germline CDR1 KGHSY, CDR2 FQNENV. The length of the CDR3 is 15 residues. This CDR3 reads CASSRSGGWGTEAFF. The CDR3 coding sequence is TGTGCCAGCAGCCGATCAGGGGGCTGGGGCACTGAAGCTTTCTTT.

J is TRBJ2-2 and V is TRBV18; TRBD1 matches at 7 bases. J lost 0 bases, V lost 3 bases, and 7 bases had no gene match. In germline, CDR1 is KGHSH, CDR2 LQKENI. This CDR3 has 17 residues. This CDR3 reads CASSPRGTDANTGELFF. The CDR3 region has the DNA TGTGCCAGCTCACCTCGAGGGACAGACGCGAACACCGGGGAGCTGTTTTTT. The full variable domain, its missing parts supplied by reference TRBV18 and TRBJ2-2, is NAGVMQNPRHLVRRRGQEARLRCSPMKGHSHVYWYRQLPEEGLKFMVYLQKENIIDESGMPKERFSAEFPKEGPSILRIQQVVRGDSAAYFCASSPRGTDANTGELFFGEGSRLTVL.

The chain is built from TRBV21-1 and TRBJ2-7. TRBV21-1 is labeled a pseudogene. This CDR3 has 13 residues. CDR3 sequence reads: CASSKRSAYEQYF. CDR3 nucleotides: TGTGCCAGCAGCAAACGATCCGCCTACGAGCAGTACTTC.

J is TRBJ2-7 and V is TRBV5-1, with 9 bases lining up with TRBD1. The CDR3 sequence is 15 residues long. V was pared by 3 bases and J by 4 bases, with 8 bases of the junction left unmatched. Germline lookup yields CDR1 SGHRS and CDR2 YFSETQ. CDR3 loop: CASSSPGTGIYEQYF. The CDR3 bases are TGCGCCAGCAGCTCACCCGGGACAGGGATTTACGAGCAGTACTTC.

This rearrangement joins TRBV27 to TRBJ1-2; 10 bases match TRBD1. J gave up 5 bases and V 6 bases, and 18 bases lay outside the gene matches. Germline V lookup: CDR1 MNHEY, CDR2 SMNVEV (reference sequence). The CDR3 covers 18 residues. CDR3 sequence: CASSPGTGAPPWEYGYTF. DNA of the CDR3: TGTGCCAGCAGCCCCGGGACAGGGGCTCCCCCATGGGAGTATGGCTACACCTTC.

The CDR3 here is CASSQVRVYEQYF. For the CDR3, the DNA is TGCGCCAGCAGTCAAGTCCGAGTCTACGAGCAGTACTTC. The chain has TRBV23-1 and TRBJ2-7; D is unresolved. TRBV23-1 is an open reading frame whose function is uncertain. CDR3 length: 13 amino acids. V was clipped by 2 bases and J by 3 bases, with 8 bases between them.

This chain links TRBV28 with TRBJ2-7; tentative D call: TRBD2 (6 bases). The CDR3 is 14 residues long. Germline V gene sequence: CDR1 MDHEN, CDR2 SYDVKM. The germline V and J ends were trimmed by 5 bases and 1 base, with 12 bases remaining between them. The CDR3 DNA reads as TGTGCCAGCAGTGAAACCGGGGGATCCTACGAGCAGTACTTC. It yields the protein CASSETGGSYEQYF.

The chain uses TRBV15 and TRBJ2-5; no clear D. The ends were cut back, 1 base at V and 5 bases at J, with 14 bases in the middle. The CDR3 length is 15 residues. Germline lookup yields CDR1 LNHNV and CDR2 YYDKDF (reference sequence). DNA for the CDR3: TGTGCCACCAGCAGAGGGGCGACCTCCGGGGAGACCCAGTACTTC. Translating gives CATSRGATSGETQYF. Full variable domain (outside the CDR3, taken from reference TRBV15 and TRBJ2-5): DAMVIQNPRYQVTQFGKPVTLSCSQTLNHNVMYWYQQKSSQAPKLLFHYYDKDFNNEADTPDNFQSRRPNTSFCFLDIRSPGLGDTAMYLCATSRGATSGETQYFGPGTRLLVL.

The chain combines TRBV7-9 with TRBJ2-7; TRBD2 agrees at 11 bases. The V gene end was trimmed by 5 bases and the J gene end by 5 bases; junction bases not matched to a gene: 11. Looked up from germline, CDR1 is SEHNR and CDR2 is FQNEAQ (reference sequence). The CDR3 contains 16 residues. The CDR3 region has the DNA TGTGCCAGCAGCGCAAGCCCACTAGCGGGAGCAGACGAGCAGTACTTC. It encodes CASSASPLAGADEQYF.

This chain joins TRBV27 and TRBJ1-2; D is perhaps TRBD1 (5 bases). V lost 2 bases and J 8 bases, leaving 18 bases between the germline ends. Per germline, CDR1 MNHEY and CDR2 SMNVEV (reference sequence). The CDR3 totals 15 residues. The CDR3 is CASSLRREWGWGYTF. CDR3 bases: TGTGCCAGCAGTTTAAGGAGGGAGTGGGGGTGGGGCTACACCTTC.

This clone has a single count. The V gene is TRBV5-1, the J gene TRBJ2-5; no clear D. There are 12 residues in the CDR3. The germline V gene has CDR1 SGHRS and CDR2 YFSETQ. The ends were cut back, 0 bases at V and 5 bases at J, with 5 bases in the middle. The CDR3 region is CASSLAAETQYF. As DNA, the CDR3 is TGCGCCAGCAGCTTGGCCGCGGAGACCCAGTACTTC. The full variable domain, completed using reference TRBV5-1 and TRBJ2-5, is KAGVTQTPRYLIKTRGQQVTLSCSPISGHRSVSWYQQTPGQGLQFLFEYFSETQRNKGNFPGRFSGRQFSNSRSEMNVSTLELGDSALYLCASSLAAETQYFGPGTRLLVL.

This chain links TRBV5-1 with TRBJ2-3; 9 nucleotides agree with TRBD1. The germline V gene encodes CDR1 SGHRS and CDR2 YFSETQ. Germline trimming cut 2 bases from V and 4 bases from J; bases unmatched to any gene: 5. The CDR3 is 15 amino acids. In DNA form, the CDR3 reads TGCGCCAGCAGCTTTCCGGGACAGGGAGCAGATACGCAGTATTTT. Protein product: CASSFPGQGADTQYF. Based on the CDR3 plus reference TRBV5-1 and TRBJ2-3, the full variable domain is KAGVTQTPRYLIKTRGQQVTLSCSPISGHRSVSWYQQTPGQGLQFLFEYFSETQRNKGNFPGRFSGRQFSNSRSEMNVSTLELGDSALYLCASSFPGQGADTQYFGPGTRLTVL.

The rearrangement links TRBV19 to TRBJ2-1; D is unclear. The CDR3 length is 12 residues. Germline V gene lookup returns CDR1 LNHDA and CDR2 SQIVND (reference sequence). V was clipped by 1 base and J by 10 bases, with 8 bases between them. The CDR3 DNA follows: TGTGCCAGTAGTATAGGAGCTTACGAGCAGTTCTTC. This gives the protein CASSIGAYEQFF.

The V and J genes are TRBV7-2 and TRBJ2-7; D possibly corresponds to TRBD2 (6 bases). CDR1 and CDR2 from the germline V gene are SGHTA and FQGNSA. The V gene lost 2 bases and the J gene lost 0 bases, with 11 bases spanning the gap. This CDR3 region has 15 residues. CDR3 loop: CASSLRAGSSYEQYF. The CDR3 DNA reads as TGTGCCAGCAGCTTAAGGGCGGGAAGCTCCTACGAGCAGTACTTC.

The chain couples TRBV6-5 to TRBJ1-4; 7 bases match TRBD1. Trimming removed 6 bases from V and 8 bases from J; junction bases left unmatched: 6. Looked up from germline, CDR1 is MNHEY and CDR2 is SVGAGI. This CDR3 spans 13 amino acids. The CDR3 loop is CASRRQGQEKLFF. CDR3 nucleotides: TGTGCCAGCAGACGACAGGGTCAAGAAAAACTGTTTTTT.

The CDR3 reads CASSAQGRNSPLHF. The CDR3 nucleotides read TGTGCCAGCAGTGCTCAGGGGAGGAATTCACCCCTCCACTTT. The rearrangement links TRBV2 to TRBJ1-6, with D possibly matching TRBD1 (6 bases). Trimming removed 4 bases from V and 7 bases from J, with 11 bases in between. Germline loops: CDR1 SNHLY, CDR2 FYNNEI. The CDR3 is 14 residues long.